Listed here are 31 T cell receptor beta chains from one sample, sequenced in a study of blood T cell repertoires in COVID-19. Method: immunoSEQ multiplex PCR; TCRdb's copy keeps in-frame clones and lacks some. The sample has a few hundred thousand clones, 85% to 90% seen once; the top ten hold 1.2%. Sequencing was performed on PBMCs or T cells enriched from blood (not recorded which). The receptors were sampled from a man under 40 who had recovered from COVID-19.

Written as DNA, the CDR3 is TGTGCCAGCAGCTTAGACAGATTAGACACCGGGGAGCTGTTTTTT. Translation gives CASSLDRLDTGELFF. The chain links TRBV7-9 to TRBJ2-2; no clear D gene. Germline lookup yields CDR1 SEHNR and CDR2 FQNEAQ (reference sequence). This CDR3 contains 15 residues. Trimming took off 1 base at V and 3 bases at J, with 9 bases between the two ends.

The chain couples TRBV6-2 or TRBV6-3 to TRBJ2-7; D remains ambiguous. CDR1 and CDR2 from the germline V gene are MNHEY and SVGEGT. The length of the CDR3 is 12 residues. V gave up 2 bases and J gave up 9 bases, with 11 bases separating them. CDR3 amino acids: CASSYAGSVQYF. CDR3 coding DNA: TGTGCCAGCAGTTACGCAGGTTCGGTGCAGTACTTC.

The V call is TRBV7-9, the J call TRBJ2-1; D unresolved. V shed 7 bases and J shed 3 bases, with 7 bases lying between them. The CDR3 has 12 amino acids. The V gene's germline CDR1 is SEHNR and CDR2 FQNEAQ (reference sequence). For the CDR3, the DNA is TGTGCCAGCACTAGTATCTACAATGAGCAGTTCTTC. Residues: CASTSIYNEQFF.

The CDR3 nucleotides read TGTGCCAGCAGTTTGGTGGGGACAGGGGGGTACGAGCAGTACTTC. Its protein product is CASSLVGTGGYEQYF. The gene calls are TRBV27 and TRBJ2-7, with 11 nucleotides matching TRBD1. The V gene end was trimmed by 3 bases and the J gene end by 4 bases; junction bases not matched to a gene: 5. The length of the CDR3 is 15 residues. Germline V CDR1 and CDR2: MNHEY, SMNVEV (reference sequence).

The chain employs TRBV19 and TRBJ2-1; 11 bases fit TRBD2. The CDR3 is 19 amino acids. Germline values: CDR1 LNHDA, CDR2 SQIVND (reference sequence). V lost 1 base and J lost 4; bases outside the gene matches: 12. DNA of the CDR3: TGTGCCAGTAGTATAGGGGTAGCGGGAGGGCCTCTCTTGTACAATGAGCAGTTCTTC. Amino acid sequence: CASSIGVAGGPLLYNEQFF. The full variable domain, completed using reference TRBV19 and TRBJ2-1, is DGGITQSPKYLFRKEGQNVTLSCEQNLNHDAMYWYRQDPGQGLRLIYYSQIVNDFQKGDIAEGYSVSREKKESFPLTVTSAQKNPTAFYLCASSIGVAGGPLLYNEQFFGPGTRLTVL.

The genes are TRBV6-2 or TRBV6-3 and TRBJ2-3; 7 bases match TRBD1. V lost 6 bases, J lost 6 bases, and 18 bases stayed unmatched. Germline lookup yields CDR1 MNHEY and CDR2 SVGEGT. CDR3 length: 17 residues. The CDR3 here is CASSPTALPQGVDTQYF. CDR3 DNA sequence: TGTGCCAGCAGCCCTACTGCACTACCGCAGGGGGTGGATACGCAGTATTTT.

This chain links TRBV28 with TRBJ2-4; D gene unclear. V lost 6 bases to trimming and J lost 1 base, with 10 bases between them. Germline loops: CDR1 MDHEN, CDR2 SYDVKM. The CDR3 sequence is 14 residues long. The DNA of the CDR3 is TGTGCCAGCAGAGCCCTCGGGGCCAAAAACATTCAGTACTTC. Its translation: CASRALGAKNIQYF.

This clone was observed a single time. This chain uses TRBV6-2 or TRBV6-3 with TRBJ2-5; D gene uncertain. CDR1 MNHEY and CDR2 SVGEGT come from the germline V gene. V lost 4 bases to trimming and J lost 0 bases, with 12 bases between them. The CDR3 sequence is 15 residues long. The CDR3 sequence: CASSSPILYQETQYF. CDR3 nucleotides: TGTGCCAGCAGTTCCCCTATTCTATACCAAGAGACCCAGTACTTC.

This clone is a singleton in its sample. The chain combines TRBV5-1 with TRBJ2-1; 11 bases line up with TRBD2. The CDR3 covers 17 residues. The germline V gene has CDR1 SGHRS and CDR2 YFSETQ. V lost 0 bases, J lost 10 bases, and 12 bases stayed unmatched. CDR3: CASSLGQLAGVLVEQFF. Here the CDR3 DNA reads TGCGCCAGCAGCTTGGGGCAACTAGCGGGAGTGTTGGTCGAGCAGTTCTTC.

This clone was seen a few times. The chain recombines TRBV5-1 with TRBJ1-2, with D possibly being TRBD1 (5 bases). In germline, CDR1 is SGHRS, CDR2 YFSETQ. Trimming stripped 0 bases from V and 3 bases from J, with 12 bases between. The length of the CDR3 is 15 residues. CDR3: CASSLVSGGDYGYTF. The CDR3, as DNA: TGCGCCAGCAGCTTGGTCTCTGGGGGGGACTATGGCTACACCTTC.

The chain combines TRBV28 with TRBJ1-5; a weak D match, TRBD1 (6 bases). CDR3 length equals 15 residues. Trimming shortened V by 4 bases and J by 5 bases, and 15 bases separated the two germline ends. Germline assignment: CDR1 MDHEN and CDR2 SYDVKM. In DNA, the CDR3 is TGTGCCAGCAGTTCCCCGACAGGCCCCTATCAGCCCCAGCATTTT. Encoded protein: CASSSPTGPYQPQHF.

The rearrangement links TRBV25-1 to TRBJ2-3; D remains ambiguous. The CDR3 is 14 residues long. Per germline, CDR1 MGHDK and CDR2 SYGVNS. The V end lost 4 bases, the J end lost 2 bases, and 10 bases lay between the germline ends. The CDR3 loop is CASSGAIDTDTQYF. Written as DNA, the CDR3 is TGTGCCAGCAGTGGCGCGATCGACACAGATACGCAGTATTTT. Complete variable domain (other parts from reference TRBV25-1 and TRBJ2-3): EADIYQTPRYLVIGTGKKITLECSQTMGHDKMYWYQQDPGMELHLIHYSYGVNSTEKGDLSSESTVSRIRTEHFPLTLESARPSHTSQYLCASSGAIDTDTQYFGPGTRLTVL.

The V and J genes are TRBV4-3 and TRBJ1-3; 8 bases fit TRBD1. Germline V gene data show CDR1 as LGHNA and CDR2 as YSLEER. Unmatched junction bases numbered 4, after V lost 5 bases and J lost 1 base. The CDR3 sequence is 15 residues long. In DNA, the CDR3 is TGCGCCAGCAGCTCAGACAGGGGTTCTGGAAACACCATATATTTT. It is translated as CASSSDRGSGNTIYF.

The rearrangement uses TRBV2 and TRBJ2-1; 10 bases are a match to TRBD1. Losses at the gene ends were 6 bases for V and 6 bases for J; bases not matched to a gene: 8. CDR3 length: 15 residues. Germline values: CDR1 SNHLY, CDR2 FYNNEI. The CDR3 sequence is CASRPGTGVSNEQFF. The CDR3 DNA is TGTGCCAGCAGGCCGGGGACAGGGGTAAGCAATGAGCAGTTCTTC.

The chain has TRBV19 and TRBJ2-7; D remains ambiguous. V lost 2 bases to trimming and J lost 3 bases, with 14 bases between them. The CDR3 totals 15 residues. Germline loops: CDR1 LNHDA, CDR2 SQIVND (reference sequence). The CDR3 DNA follows: TGTGCCAGTAGTATACAGGTCGGCTATCTCTACGAGCAGTACTTC. Its protein product is CASSIQVGYLYEQYF.

The chain joins TRBV6-5 to TRBJ1-1, with TRBD1 matching over 7 bases. V lost 5 bases, J lost 4 bases, and 4 bases stayed unmatched. The CDR3 length is 13 residues. Germline V gives CDR1 MNHEY, CDR2 SVGAGI. The CDR3 reads CASSRQGSTEAFF. The CDR3 DNA is TGTGCCAGCAGTCGACAGGGAAGCACTGAAGCTTTCTTT.

Comment on this clone: The same CDR3 is also encoded by other DNA sequences in this sample. The chain carries TRBV12-3 or TRBV12-4 and TRBJ1-2; D perhaps matches TRBD1 (5 bases). V was trimmed by 3 bases and J by 7 bases, leaving 6 bases between them. The CDR3 length is 11 residues. The CDR3 sequence is CASSFGGGYTF. CDR3 coding DNA: TGTGCCAGCAGTTTCGGGGGTGGCTACACCTTC.

The V and J genes are TRBV9 and TRBJ2-7; unclear D gene. The CDR3 is made up of 10 amino acids. V was trimmed by 5 bases and J by 4 bases, leaving 4 bases between them. Germline CDR1 is SGDLS and CDR2 is YYNGEE. CDR3 sequence reads: CASRTYEQYF. CDR3 in DNA: TGTGCCAGCAGGACTTACGAGCAGTACTTC.

The chain combines TRBV2 with TRBJ1-1; D remains unclear. CDR3 length equals 14 residues. Germline V gene sequence: CDR1 SNHLY, CDR2 FYNNEI. Trimming removed 11 bases from V and 2 bases from J, with 18 bases in between. CDR3 DNA: TGTGCCGGCGCCGCAGATGACACCAACACTGAAGCTTTCTTT. It encodes CAGAADDTNTEAFF.

This clone occurred once. The chain joins TRBV10-2 to TRBJ2-1; D is unclear. Looked up from germline, CDR1 is WSHSY and CDR2 is SAAADI. The CDR3 length is 15 residues. Trimming removed 3 bases at V and 1 base at J, with 10 bases between. CDR3 region: CASSDPGGSYNEQFF. The CDR3 nucleotides are TGCGCCAGCAGTGACCCGGGTGGGTCCTACAATGAGCAGTTCTTC.

J is TRBJ2-2 and V is TRBV9; D remains ambiguous. Germline V lookup: CDR1 SGDLS, CDR2 YYNGEE. The CDR3 is 15 amino acids. V was shortened by 0 bases and J by 4 bases, with 10 bases between the two germline ends. CDR3 protein: CASSVALSGTGELFF. The CDR3 nucleotides read TGTGCCAGCAGCGTAGCTCTTTCGGGCACCGGGGAGCTGTTTTTT.

The chain carries TRBV12-5 and TRBJ2-1; TRBD2 might be the D (6 bases). Germline assignment: CDR1 LGHNT and CDR2 FRNRAP. V was trimmed by 1 base and J by 4 bases, leaving 11 bases between them. The CDR3 has 15 residues. The CDR3, as DNA: TGTGCTAGTGGTTTGGCGGGGGAAGGTTACAATGAGCAGTTCTTC. It is translated as CASGLAGEGYNEQFF. Variable domain in full (rest from reference TRBV12-5 and TRBJ2-1): DARVTQTPRHKVTEMGQEVTMRCQPILGHNTVFWYRQTMMQGLELLAYFRNRAPLDDSGMPKDRFSAEMPDATLATLKIQPSEPRDSAVYFCASGLAGEGYNEQFFGPGTRLTVL.

This sequence joins TRBV15 and TRBJ1-2, with D possibly TRBD1 on 6 matching bases. The germline gives CDR1 LNHNV, CDR2 YYDKDF (reference sequence). CDR3 length: 14 residues. V lost 5 bases to trimming and J lost 2 bases, with 12 bases between them. The CDR3 DNA reads as TGTGCCACCAGCGGAAGGACAGCGAACTATGGCTACACCTTC. Its translation: CATSGRTANYGYTF.

The chain has TRBV10-1 and TRBJ2-1, with D perhaps TRBD2 (5 bases). Germline CDR1 WNHNN, CDR2 SYGVQD (reference sequence). CDR3 length: 16 amino acids. V lost 0 bases and J 3 bases, leaving 12 bases between the germline ends. The CDR3 protein is CASSESPGLLYNEQFF. Written as DNA, the CDR3 is TGCGCCAGCAGTGAGTCGCCAGGACTTCTCTACAATGAGCAGTTCTTC.

The table lists this clone with a count of one. The rearrangement joins TRBV6-5 to TRBJ1-2; possible D gene TRBD1, 6 bases. The V gene lost 5 bases and the J gene lost 8 bases, with 12 bases spanning the gap. Germline-derived CDR1 and CDR2 are MNHEY and SVGAGI. CDR3 size: 12 residues. DNA of the CDR3: TGTGCCAGCAGTCGACAGGAGTTCGGCTACACCTTC. Translation: CASSRQEFGYTF.

The V gene is TRBV28, the J gene TRBJ1-5; 8 bases agree with TRBD1. Germline CDR1 is MDHEN and CDR2 is SYDVKM. The CDR3 runs to 16 residues. The junction had 10 bases not matched to a gene; V was cut back by 5 bases and J by 4 bases. CDR3 bases: TGTGCCAGCAGTGTGATCGGACAGGGATATAATCAGCCCCAGCATTTT. It translates to CASSVIGQGYNQPQHF.

The chain couples TRBV7-2 to TRBJ2-2; TRBD1 aligns across 8 bases. Germline CDR1 SGHTA, CDR2 FQGNSA. The V segment lost 5 bases and the J segment 7 bases; nucleotides outside the gene matches: 6. The length of the CDR3 is 14 residues. CDR3 residues: CASSPRTGHGELFF. The CDR3 coding sequence is TGTGCCAGCAGCCCTCGGACAGGGCACGGGGAGCTGTTTTTT. Combining the CDR3 with reference TRBV7-2 and TRBJ2-2 gives the whole variable domain GAGVSQSPSNKVTEKGKDVELRCDPISGHTALYWYRQSLGQGLEFLIYFQGNSAPDKSGLPSDRFSAERTGGSVSTLTIQRTQQEDSAVYLCASSPRTGHGELFFGEGSRLTVL.

The chain combines TRBV20-1 with TRBJ1-1, with D hard to call. This CDR3 is built from 11 residues. The V gene's germline CDR1 is DFQATT and CDR2 SNEGSKA (reference sequence). Trimming removed 5 bases from V and 10 bases from J, with 14 bases in between. The CDR3 is CSAPYVAGAFF. CDR3 sequence (DNA): TGCAGTGCTCCTTATGTCGCAGGAGCTTTCTTT.

This chain links TRBV12-5 with TRBJ1-1; no reliable D call. V was shortened by 1 base and J by 3 bases, with 15 bases between the two germline ends. The germline V gene encodes CDR1 LGHNT and CDR2 FRNRAP. The CDR3 runs 16 residues. The CDR3 bases are TGTGCTAGTGGTTTGGACGGGTTCGATGGTTACACTGAAGCTTTCTTT. This sequence encodes CASGLDGFDGYTEAFF.

The chain has TRBV19 and TRBJ2-7; 9 positions match TRBD1. The CDR3 spans 13 residues. Unmatched junction bases numbered 3, after V lost 4 bases and J lost 5 bases. CDR1 and CDR2 from the germline V gene are LNHDA and SQIVND (reference sequence). This CDR3 reads CASSTGTGNEQYF. The CDR3 nucleotides read TGTGCCAGTAGTACCGGGACAGGGAACGAGCAGTACTTC.

The chain employs TRBV11-2 and TRBJ1-1; D not certain. Trimming pared 0 bases from V and 6 bases from J, leaving 5 bases between. This CDR3 has 12 residues. CDR1 SGHAT and CDR2 FQNNGV come from the germline V gene. The DNA of the CDR3 is TGTGCCAGCAGCTTAGATCGTTCTGAAGCTTTCTTT. Translation: CASSLDRSEAFF.